Presented here are 10 T cell receptor beta chains from one specimen sequenced in a study of beta chain features in type 1 diabetes. The entirety of the isolated RNA underwent reverse transcription, so expressed TCRB transcripts were sequenced. The method was immunoSEQ multiplex PCR; TCRdb's version includes in-frame clones alone and lacks a portion of them. The table has 500,000 to 800,000 clones, around an eighth seen once. Study-level results: In all four CD4+ subsets, TCRB CDR3 length was significantly, moderately reduced in type 1 diabetes.

No antigen is known for these receptors. Sequenced: naive CD4+ T cells from blood. These TCRs come from a young man with type 1 diabetes.

Details on this clone: Other DNA variants within this sample encode the same CDR3. This sequence joins TRBV18 and TRBJ2-7; tentative D call: TRBD1 (6 bases). Trimming took 2 bases from V and 1 from J, leaving 12 bases between them. This CDR3 spans 15 amino acids. The germline V gene encodes CDR1 KGHSH and CDR2 LQKENI. This chain's CDR3 is CASSPGTSGSYEQYF. DNA of the CDR3: TGTGCCAGCTCACCAGGGACATCGGGGTCCTACGAGCAGTACTTC.

The genes are TRBV5-1 and TRBJ1-5, with D unclear. Looked up from germline, CDR1 is SGHRS and CDR2 is YFSETQ. The CDR3 has 16 amino acids. The V gene lost 0 bases and the J gene lost 3 bases, with 13 bases spanning the gap. CDR3 nucleotide sequence: TGCGCCAGCAGCTTGGAAGGCGGGGAGTTCAATCAGCCCCAGCATTTT. Translation: CASSLEGGEFNQPQHF. The full variable domain, with the rest looked up from reference TRBV5-1 and TRBJ1-5, is KAGVTQTPRYLIKTRGQQVTLSCSPISGHRSVSWYQQTPGQGLQFLFEYFSETQRNKGNFPGRFSGRQFSNSRSEMNVSTLELGDSALYLCASSLEGGEFNQPQHFGDGTRLSIL.

The chain employs TRBV7-7 and TRBJ2-1; a possible D gene is TRBD1 (5 bases). Looked up from germline, CDR1 is SSHAT and CDR2 is FNYEAQ (reference sequence). The CDR3 contains 15 residues. Trimming took off 1 base at V and 5 bases at J, with 12 bases between the two ends. The CDR3 sequence is CASSLDWTLNNEQFF. The DNA for the CDR3 is TGTGCCAGCAGCTTAGATTGGACACTCAACAATGAGCAGTTCTTC. Drawing the rest from reference TRBV7-7 and TRBJ2-1, the complete variable domain is GAGVSQSPRYKVTKRGQDVTLRCDPISSHATLYWYQQALGQGPEFLTYFNYEAQPDKSGLPSDRFSAERPEGSISTLTIQRTEQRDSAMYRCASSLDWTLNNEQFFGPGTRLTVL.

This clone was detected only a few times. The chain is built from TRBV29-1 and TRBJ2-3, with 10 bases matching TRBD2. Germline values: CDR1 SQVTM, CDR2 ANQGSEA. CDR3 length: 18 residues. Trimming took 6 bases from V and 2 from J; bases not matched to a gene: 17. The DNA for the CDR3 is TGCAGCGTCGGGGGGCGGACTAGCGGTTGGGGCGACACAGATACGCAGTATTTT. This codes for CSVGGRTSGWGDTDTQYF.

The genes are TRBV7-2 and TRBJ2-5; 11 bases align to TRBD2. With V trimmed by 2 bases and J by 7 bases, 12 bases remained unmatched. This CDR3 contains 17 residues. Germline values: CDR1 SGHTA, CDR2 FQGNSA. This CDR3 reads CASSLPPPFSGGVTQYF. The CDR3 DNA sequence: TGTGCCAGCAGCTTACCTCCCCCCTTTAGCGGGGGGGTGACCCAGTACTTC.

This clone was found a few times. The chain recombines TRBV2 with TRBJ2-7; D might be TRBD1 or TRBD2, each matching 5 bases. Germline lookup yields CDR1 SNHLY and CDR2 FYNNEI. The V gene lost 5 bases and the J gene lost 2 bases, with 13 bases spanning the gap. The CDR3 has 14 amino acids. The DNA for the CDR3 is TGTGCCAGCAGTACGGGACCGAGTACCTACGAGCAGTACTTC. It encodes CASSTGPSTYEQYF.

This clone appeared a few times. The V and J genes are TRBV4-3 and TRBJ2-3; D is unclear. V was shortened by 1 base and J by 0 bases, with 8 bases between the two germline ends. The CDR3 loop spans 15 amino acids. From germline, CDR1 is LGHNA and CDR2 YSLEER. The CDR3, as DNA: TGCGCCAGCAGCCAAGGGACGTCTAGCACAGATACGCAGTATTTT. This sequence encodes CASSQGTSSTDTQYF.

In its sample, this clone was seen a few times. The chain employs TRBV5-1 and TRBJ1-2, with D unclear. The V and J ends lost 2 bases and 3 bases respectively, with 8 bases between them. CDR3 size: 13 residues. From germline, CDR1 is SGHRS and CDR2 YFSETQ. CDR3 sequence reads: CASSLSGYYGYTF. In nucleotides, the CDR3 is TGCGCCAGCAGCTTATCCGGATACTATGGCTACACCTTC.

This clone was counted a few times. The chain has TRBV29-1 and TRBJ2-4; D not certain. The CDR3 sequence is 12 residues long. Germline CDR1 reads SQVTM; CDR2 reads ANQGSEA. Deletions cut 7 bases from V and 0 bases from J, with 7 bases between. The CDR3 region has the DNA TGCAGCGGGATGGAAGCCAAAAACATTCAGTACTTC. The encoded protein is CSGMEAKNIQYF.

This clone has more than one count but fewer than ten. The chain carries TRBV4-3 and TRBJ1-5, with 8 bases lining up with TRBD1. Germline V gene sequence: CDR1 LGHNA, CDR2 YSLEER. Unmatched junction bases numbered 2, after V lost 2 bases and J lost 2 bases. This CDR3 has 15 amino acids. CDR3 DNA sequence: TGCGCCAGCAGCCAAACAGGGGGAGGCAATCAGCCCCAGCATTTT. This sequence encodes CASSQTGGGNQPQHF.